One sample yielded the 28 T cell receptor beta chains listed below, sequenced in a study of shared clonotypes between healthy human individuals. Method: immunoSEQ multiplex PCR; TCRdb's copy keeps in-frame clones and lacks some. The sample holds about 2 million clones, roughly 94% seen once. The sequenced sample was naive CD4+ T cells sorted from blood. Subset meaning: CD45RA+ positively selected. These receptor sequences come from a man aged 18 to 35 in good health.

This sequence joins TRBV12-2 and TRBJ1-1. TRBV12-2 is listed as a pseudogene. The CDR3 consists of 12 residues. CDR3: CASAGEDTEAFF. The CDR3 DNA is TGTGCAAGTGCAGGGGAGGACACTGAAGCTTTCTTT.

This chain links TRBV5-4 with TRBJ2-7; possible D gene TRBD1, 6 bases. The CDR3 spans 15 residues. V was clipped by 5 bases and J by 0 bases, with 15 bases between them. Per germline, CDR1 SGHNT and CDR2 YYREEE (reference sequence). The chain's CDR3 is CASRKAGQFSYEQYF. The CDR3, as DNA: TGTGCCAGCAGGAAAGCAGGACAGTTCTCCTACGAGCAGTACTTC. Full variable domain (outside the CDR3, taken from reference TRBV5-4 and TRBJ2-7): ETGVTQSPTHLIKTRGQQVTLRCSSQSGHNTVSWYQQALGQGPQFIFQYYREEENGRGNFPPRFSGLQFPNYSSELNVNALELDDSALYLCASRKAGQFSYEQYFGPGTRLTVT.

On this clone itself: Other DNA sequences in the same sample also yield this CDR3. This chain uses TRBV6-1 with TRBJ2-7; D unclear. Germline loops: CDR1 MNHNS, CDR2 SASEGT. Trimming took 3 bases from V and 6 from J, leaving 6 bases between them. The CDR3 contains 11 residues. CDR3 in amino acids: CASSDVREQYF. The DNA of the CDR3 is TGTGCCAGCAGTGACGTTCGCGAGCAGTACTTC.

The sample holds one count of this clone. V and J are TRBV28 and TRBJ2-7; the match to TRBD1 covers 7 bases. This CDR3 contains 10 residues. Germline V CDR1 and CDR2: MDHEN, SYDVKM. In DNA form, the CDR3 reads TGTGCGACAGGGTACTACGAGCAGTACTTC. Translating gives CATGYYEQYF.

Concerning this clone itself: A read error is possible here, since a much larger clone lies one base away. This chain links TRBV25-1 with TRBJ2-3; 9 positions match TRBD2. The CDR3 contains 15 residues. The germline V gene encodes CDR1 MGHDK and CDR2 SYGVNS. The ends lost 1 base at V and 3 bases at J; junction bases unmatched: 2. The DNA for the CDR3 is TGTGCCAGCAGTGAATCGGCGGGGGGGACAGATACGCAGTATTTT. Protein: CASSESAGGTDTQYF.

The V and J genes are TRBV7-9 and TRBJ2-7, with TRBD2 identical over 10 bases. Per the germline V gene, CDR1 is SEHNR and CDR2 is FQNEAQ (reference sequence). Trimming cost V 5 bases and J 5 bases; bases outside gene matches: 15. The CDR3 consists of 17 residues. The CDR3 nucleotides are TGTGCCAGCAGCCCCACCCCCCCAAGCGGGAGGGCCGACGAGCAGTACTTC. This codes for CASSPTPPSGRADEQYF.

CDR3 sequence (DNA): TGCGCCAGCAGCCCGCCGGACATGTGGACCCAGTACTTC. Protein product: CASSPPDMWTQYF. The chain links TRBV5-1 to TRBJ2-5; the D gene is possibly TRBD1 (5 bases). Germline V lookup: CDR1 SGHRS, CDR2 YFSETQ. This CDR3 spans 13 amino acids. Trimming shortened V by 4 bases and J by 7 bases, and 14 bases separated the two germline ends.

This clone has more than one count but fewer than ten. DNA for the CDR3: TGTGCCAGCAGGGCCGGGACTAGCGGGATTCGGTACGAGCAGTACTTC. This translates into CASRAGTSGIRYEQYF. The rearrangement uses TRBV6-6 and TRBJ2-7; TRBD2 matches at 13 bases. With 6 bases clipped from V and 4 bases from J, the junction kept 9 bases outside the gene matches. CDR1 is MNHNY and CDR2 is SVGAGI in the germline V gene (reference sequence). There are 16 residues in the CDR3.

The chain combines TRBV9 with TRBJ2-1; 7 bases fit TRBD2. V lost 0 bases, J lost 4 bases, and 25 bases stayed unmatched. Germline CDR1 reads SGDLS; CDR2 reads YYNGEE. CDR3 size: 22 residues. The chain's CDR3 is CASSVDSRGGHPGTMAYNEQFF. The CDR3 bases are TGTGCCAGCAGCGTAGATAGTCGGGGAGGACATCCCGGGACTATGGCTTACAATGAGCAGTTCTTC.

The rearrangement joins TRBV30 to TRBJ1-2; D remains unclear. Trimming took 7 bases from V and 4 from J, leaving 22 bases between them. Looked up from germline, CDR1 is GTSNPN and CDR2 is SVGIG (reference sequence). This CDR3 has 15 amino acids. The DNA of the CDR3 is TGTGCCTTGTTAGACCATATCCTCATCGCCTATGGCTACACCTTC. Translating gives CALLDHILIAYGYTF. Full variable domain (missing parts from reference TRBV30 and TRBJ1-2): SQTIHQWPATLVQPVGSPLSLECTVEGTSNPNLYWYRQAAGRGLQLLFYSVGIGQISSEVPQNLSASRPQDRQFILSSKKLLLSDSGFYLCALLDHILIAYGYTFGSGTRLTVV.

The DNA for the CDR3 is TGTGCCAGCAGCCCATACAGGTCCCCCTATGGCTACACCTTC. This codes for CASSPYRSPYGYTF. V and J are TRBV5-6 and TRBJ1-2; D might be TRBD1 (5 bases). From germline, CDR1 is SGHDT and CDR2 YYEEEE. The CDR3 consists of 14 residues. The V end was cut by 4 bases, the J end by 4 bases, with 14 bases between.

J is TRBJ2-3 and V is TRBV10-2; D remains unclear. The CDR3 is 16 amino acids. Germline V gives CDR1 WSHSY, CDR2 SAAADI. V lost 6 bases, J lost 4 bases, and 20 bases lay in between. The chain's CDR3 is CASSSTRPATADTQYF. The CDR3 nucleotides read TGCGCCAGCAGCTCAACCCGACCAGCGACGGCAGATACGCAGTATTTT.

The gene calls are TRBV13 and TRBJ1-1, with D perhaps TRBD1 (6 bases). V lost 1 base and J 4 bases, leaving 22 bases between the germline ends. Germline assignment: CDR1 PRHDT and CDR2 FYEKMQ (reference sequence). The CDR3 loop spans 18 amino acids. This chain's CDR3 is CASSLVVRWIQGGTEAFF. In nucleotides, the CDR3 is TGTGCCAGCAGCTTAGTCGTTAGGTGGATACAGGGAGGCACTGAAGCTTTCTTT.

V and J are TRBV11-2 and TRBJ2-7, with 12 bases identical to TRBD1. The CDR3 spans 17 residues. Germline V lookup: CDR1 SGHAT, CDR2 FQNNGV. V gave up 5 bases and J gave up 3 bases; unmatched junction bases: 11. The CDR3 bases are TGTGCCAGCAGCGCCCCCTCGGGACAGGGGGCGTTCTACGAGCAGTACTTC. Protein product: CASSAPSGQGAFYEQYF. Variable domain in full (rest from reference TRBV11-2 and TRBJ2-7): EAGVAQSPRYKIIEKRQSVAFWCNPISGHATLYWYQQILGQGPKLLIQFQNNGVVDDSQLPKDRFSAERLKGVDSTLKIQPAKLEDSAVYLCASSAPSGQGAFYEQYFGPGTRLTVT.

J is TRBJ1-1 and V is TRBV5-1, with 12 positions matching TRBD1. The junction had 10 bases not matched to a gene; V was cut back by 5 bases and J by 5 bases. The CDR3 totals 16 residues. Germline V gene lookup returns CDR1 SGHRS and CDR2 YFSETQ. The CDR3 here is CASRSGTGGMGTEAFF. As DNA, the CDR3 is TGCGCCAGCAGGTCCGGGACAGGGGGCATGGGGACTGAAGCTTTCTTT.

This chain joins TRBV28 and TRBJ2-7, with D perhaps TRBD1 (5 bases). CDR1 and CDR2 from the germline V gene are MDHEN and SYDVKM. Trimming removed 3 bases from V and 6 bases from J, with 12 bases in between. The CDR3 spans 13 residues. The CDR3 DNA reads as TGTGCCAGCAGTTTTCAGGGTTTCCCCGAGCAGTACTTC. Its protein is CASSFQGFPEQYF.

Points on this clone: The same CDR3 arises from other DNA sequences in this sample as well. The gene calls are TRBV5-1 and TRBJ2-2; 9 nucleotides line up with TRBD2. The CDR3 is 16 amino acids. With 1 base clipped from V and 4 bases from J, the junction kept 5 bases outside the gene matches. Germline V CDR1 and CDR2: SGHRS, YFSETQ. CDR3 in amino acids: CASSLRAGGPTGELFF. The CDR3 coding sequence is TGCGCCAGCAGCTTGAGGGCGGGAGGGCCCACCGGGGAGCTGTTTTTT.

The rearrangement uses TRBV6-5 and TRBJ1-6, with D unclear. Trimming pared 0 bases from V and 8 bases from J, leaving 5 bases between. This CDR3 has 13 residues. CDR1 and CDR2 (germline): MNHEY, SVGAGI. The DNA for the CDR3 is TGTGCCAGCAGTTACTCGCAGGATTCACCCCTCCACTTT. It codes for CASSYSQDSPLHF.

The V and J genes are TRBV6-5 and TRBJ1-6; 9 nucleotides match TRBD1. The V segment lost 4 bases and the J segment 10 bases; nucleotides outside the gene matches: 8. This CDR3 region has 15 residues. Germline V gene lookup returns CDR1 MNHEY and CDR2 SVGAGI. The CDR3 loop reads CASSSPGTGQSPLHF. The CDR3 nucleotides are TGTGCCAGCAGTTCCCCCGGGACAGGGCAATCACCCCTCCACTTT.

The chain combines TRBV15 with TRBJ1-1; D perhaps matches TRBD1 (6 bases). Per germline, CDR1 LNHNV and CDR2 YYDKDF (reference sequence). V lost 5 bases and J 6 bases, leaving 16 bases between the germline ends. This CDR3 is built from 14 residues. For the CDR3, the DNA is TGTGCCACCAGCCCAAGGACAGTAACTGCTGAAGCTTTCTTT. This gives the protein CATSPRTVTAEAFF.

The chain recombines TRBV5-6 with TRBJ1-5, with D maybe TRBD1 (5 bases). This CDR3 region has 15 residues. In germline, CDR1 is SGHDT, CDR2 YYEEEE. V was clipped by 4 bases and J by 2 bases, with 13 bases between them. The CDR3 protein is CASSRRDRRNQPQHF. Here the CDR3 DNA reads TGTGCCAGCAGCCGAAGGGACCGACGCAATCAGCCCCAGCATTTT.

Points on this clone: Other DNA sequences of this sample code for an identical CDR3. The gene calls are TRBV10-3 and TRBJ1-4, with D perhaps matching TRBD1 (6 bases). CDR3 length equals 13 residues. Trimming pared 9 bases from V and 0 bases from J, leaving 8 bases between. Germline CDR1 and CDR2: ENHRY and SYGVKD. As DNA, the CDR3 is TGTGCCATTAAGGGGGCAACTAATGAAAAACTGTTTTTT. Protein sequence: CAIKGATNEKLFF.

The genes are TRBV19 and TRBJ1-6; 8 bases match TRBD1. Germline V gives CDR1 LNHDA, CDR2 SQIVND (reference sequence). The junction had 12 bases not matched to a gene; V was cut back by 4 bases and J by 10 bases. This CDR3 has 16 amino acids. CDR3 DNA: TGTGCCAGTAGTACCCCCGGACAGGGATCAAACTCACCCCTCCACTTT. Translation gives CASSTPGQGSNSPLHF.

The gene calls are TRBV6-1 and TRBJ1-6; D call uncertain. V was shortened by 5 bases and J by 2 bases, with 10 bases between the two germline ends. The germline V gene has CDR1 MNHNS and CDR2 SASEGT. The length of the CDR3 is 15 residues. In DNA, the CDR3 is TGTGCCAGCAGTCAGAGGTCTACCTATAATTCACCCCTCCACTTT. Amino acid sequence: CASSQRSTYNSPLHF.

V and J are TRBV5-1 and TRBJ1-3; TRBD1 matches 7 bases. Germline CDR1 and CDR2: SGHRS and YFSETQ. This CDR3 is 16 amino acids long. V shed 4 bases, J shed 2 bases, and the junction held 9 bases outside the gene matches. The CDR3 region is CASSARQGGTGNTIYF. Written as DNA, the CDR3 is TGCGCCAGCAGCGCCCGACAGGGTGGGACTGGAAACACCATATATTTT.

V and J are TRBV5-1 and TRBJ2-1, with 10 bases matching TRBD1. The length of the CDR3 is 15 residues. Germline assignment: CDR1 SGHRS and CDR2 YFSETQ. Unmatched junction bases numbered 10, after V lost 6 bases and J lost 7 bases. This CDR3 reads CASTIDRGLLNEQFF. DNA for the CDR3: TGCGCCAGCACCATCGACAGGGGGCTTTTAAATGAGCAGTTCTTC.

The rearrangement uses TRBV19 and TRBJ2-7, with 12 bases lining up with TRBD2. The CDR3 spans 15 residues. In germline, CDR1 is LNHDA, CDR2 SQIVND (reference sequence). With 5 bases clipped from V and 2 bases from J, the junction kept 4 bases outside the gene matches. The CDR3 DNA sequence: TGTGCCAGTAGTCCACTAGCGGGAGGTACCTACGAGCAGTACTTC. This encodes CASSPLAGGTYEQYF.

In its sample, this clone was seen once. This chain connects TRBV5-1 to TRBJ1-4; TRBD1 might be the D (6 bases). Germline V gene data show CDR1 as SGHRS and CDR2 as YFSETQ. The V gene lost 2 bases and the J gene lost 5 bases, with 16 bases spanning the gap. CDR3 length: 16 residues. The CDR3 nucleotides are TGCGCCAGCAGCTTAGGGCAGGGGACGCTAAATGAAAAACTGTTTTTT. It is translated as CASSLGQGTLNEKLFF.